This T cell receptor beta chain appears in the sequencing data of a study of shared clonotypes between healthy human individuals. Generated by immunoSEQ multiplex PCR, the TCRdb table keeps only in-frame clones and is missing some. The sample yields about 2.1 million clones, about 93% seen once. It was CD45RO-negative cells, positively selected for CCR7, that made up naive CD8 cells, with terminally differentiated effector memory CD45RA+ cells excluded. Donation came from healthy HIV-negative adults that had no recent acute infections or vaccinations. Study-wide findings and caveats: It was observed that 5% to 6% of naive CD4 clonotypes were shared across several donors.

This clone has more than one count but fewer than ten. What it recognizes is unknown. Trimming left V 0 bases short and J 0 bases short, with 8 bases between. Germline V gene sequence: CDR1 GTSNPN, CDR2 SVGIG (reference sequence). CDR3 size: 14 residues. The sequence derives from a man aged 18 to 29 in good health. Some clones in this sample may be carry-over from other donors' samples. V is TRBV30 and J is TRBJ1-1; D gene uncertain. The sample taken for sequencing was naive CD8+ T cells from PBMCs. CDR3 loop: CAWSVAGLNTEAFF. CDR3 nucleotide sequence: TGTGCCTGGAGTGTAGCCGGGTTGAACACTGAAGCTTTCTTT.